These 16 T cell receptor beta chains came from one sample sequenced in a study of cytomegalovirus exposure and HLA in healthy donors. 13 Jbeta primers and 60 Vbeta primers were used for the PCR. The table came from immunoSEQ multiplex PCR; TCRdb's copy has only in-frame clones and leaves some out. The sample has over 100,000 clones, roughly 80% seen once; the top ten hold 2% to 3%. Sequenced material: PBMCs. These receptors were taken from a female donor in good health and CMV-seronegative.

The CDR3 nucleotides are TGTGCCTGGAGCCGGGCAGGGGGCGCGGTTGCCAATGAGCAGTTCTTC. As protein: CAWSRAGGAVANEQFF. J is TRBJ2-1 and V is TRBV30, with 8 bases fitting TRBD1. V trimming: 3 bases; J trimming: 6 bases; junction bases outside the gene matches: 13. Germline V lookup: CDR1 GTSNPN, CDR2 SVGIG (reference sequence). CDR3 length equals 16 residues.

The chain combines TRBV6-1 with TRBJ2-3; 11 bases line up with TRBD2. Germline CDR1 and CDR2: MNHNS and SASEGT. The CDR3 covers 16 residues. V shed 4 bases and J 0 bases; nucleotides not matched to a gene: 3. The CDR3 coding sequence is TGTGCCAGCAGTGTAACTAGCGGGGGCAGCACAGATACGCAGTATTTT. Translated, it gives CASSVTSGGSTDTQYF.

V gene TRBV2 combines with J gene TRBJ2-3, with D perhaps matching TRBD2 (7 bases). CDR1 is SNHLY and CDR2 is FYNNEI in the germline V gene. V was trimmed by 8 bases and J by 4 bases, leaving 10 bases between them. There are 12 residues in the CDR3. CDR3 protein: CASGGAPDTQYF. CDR3 in DNA: TGTGCCAGCGGGGGGGCCCCAGATACGCAGTATTTT.

The chain links TRBV25-1 to TRBJ1-6; unclear D gene. Per germline, CDR1 MGHDK and CDR2 SYGVNS. V shed 4 bases and J shed 6 bases, with 10 bases lying between them. The CDR3 has 14 amino acids. The CDR3 region has the DNA TGTGCCAGCAGTGCTCGTGCGGGTAATTCACCCCTCCACTTT. Its translation is CASSARAGNSPLHF. Drawing the rest from reference TRBV25-1 and TRBJ1-6, the complete variable domain is EADIYQTPRYLVIGTGKKITLECSQTMGHDKMYWYQQDPGMELHLIHYSYGVNSTEKGDLSSESTVSRIRTEHFPLTLESARPSHTSQYLCASSARAGNSPLHFGNGTRLTVT.

V gene TRBV27 combines with J gene TRBJ1-5; the D gene is possibly TRBD1 (5 bases). The CDR3 has 15 residues. Between the trimmed V and J ends, which lost 3 bases and 2 bases, there was a span of 11 bases. CDR1 MNHEY and CDR2 SMNVEV come from the germline V gene (reference sequence). CDR3 bases: TGTGCCAGCAGTTTGTTTGGCAGGGGCAATCAGCCCCAGCATTTT. Amino acids: CASSLFGRGNQPQHF.

Comment on this clone: Other DNA sequences in this sample translate to the same CDR3. This sequence joins TRBV5-1 and TRBJ1-2; 8 nucleotides line up with TRBD1. Germline lookup yields CDR1 SGHRS and CDR2 YFSETQ. The CDR3 extends over 14 amino acids. V lost 0 bases to trimming and J lost 2 bases; unmatched junction nucleotides: 0. The CDR3 reads CASSLAGGNYGYTF. For the CDR3, the DNA is TGCGCCAGCAGCTTGGCAGGGGGCAACTATGGCTACACCTTC. The entire variable domain, with the rest obtained from reference TRBV5-1 and TRBJ1-2, is as follows: KAGVTQTPRYLIKTRGQQVTLSCSPISGHRSVSWYQQTPGQGLQFLFEYFSETQRNKGNFPGRFSGRQFSNSRSEMNVSTLELGDSALYLCASSLAGGNYGYTFGSGTRLTVV.

This clone was seen once. V gene TRBV12-5 combines with J gene TRBJ2-7, with D possibly TRBD2 on 6 matching bases. Trimming removed 3 bases from V and 7 bases from J, with 19 bases in between. This CDR3 is 15 amino acids long. Germline V gives CDR1 LGHNT, CDR2 FRNRAP. For the CDR3, the DNA is TGTGCTAGTGGTTTCTCCCCCCCTGGGGGGATAGAGCAGTACTTC. This gives the protein CASGFSPPGGIEQYF.

The V and J genes are TRBV10-3 and TRBJ2-3; 8 bases are a match to TRBD2. This CDR3 has 14 amino acids. V was pared by 6 bases and J by 6 bases, with 8 bases of the junction left unmatched. Germline V gene sequence: CDR1 ENHRY, CDR2 SYGVKD. CDR3 DNA: TGTGCCATCAGGGGGACTAGTTCATCTGATACGCAGTATTTT. Amino acids: CAIRGTSSSDTQYF.

This clone was seen just once. The chain carries TRBV4-2 and TRBJ1-2, with 8 bases lining up with TRBD1. Germline assignment: CDR1 LGHNA and CDR2 YNFKEQ. The V segment lost 1 base and the J segment 7 bases; nucleotides outside the gene matches: 2. The CDR3 spans 13 residues. The CDR3 spells CASSQAGGSGYTF. DNA of the CDR3: TGTGCCAGCAGCCAAGCAGGGGGCAGTGGCTACACCTTC.

V usage is TRBV5-4 and J usage is TRBJ2-1, with 7 bases fitting TRBD2. The V segment lost 0 bases and the J segment 0 bases; nucleotides outside the gene matches: 6. The germline gives CDR1 SGHNT, CDR2 YYREEE (reference sequence). This CDR3 comprises 17 residues. CDR3 nucleotide sequence: TGTGCCAGCAGCTTGGCGGGGGGAACCGACTCCTACAATGAGCAGTTCTTC. Translated: CASSLAGGTDSYNEQFF.

V and J are TRBV5-5 and TRBJ1-1, with D maybe TRBD1 (6 bases). Trimming removed 4 bases at V and 6 bases at J, with 10 bases between. This CDR3 is built from 12 residues. Germline V lookup: CDR1 SGHKS, CDR2 YYEKEE (reference sequence). This CDR3 is CASSRGMSEAFF. The DNA for the CDR3 is TGTGCCAGCAGCAGGGGGATGTCTGAAGCTTTCTTT.

The chain employs TRBV9 and TRBJ2-5, with D unclear. The J call is doubtful: the DNA matches TRBJ2-7 better. CDR3 length equals 15 residues. In germline, CDR1 is SGDLS, CDR2 YYNGEE. As DNA, the CDR3 is TGTGCCAGCAGCGTAGCGGTAGAAAACGTTTACGAGCAGTACTTC. It codes for CASSVAVENVYEQYF.

The rearrangement joins TRBV7-2 to TRBJ2-7; TRBD2 matches at 11 bases. Germline V gives CDR1 SGHTA, CDR2 FQGNSA. The junction had 7 bases not matched to a gene; V was cut back by 2 bases and J by 4 bases. The CDR3 is 16 residues long. CDR3 in DNA: TGTGCCAGCAGCTTAACTAGCGGGGGTACGGGGTACGAGCAGTACTTC. Translation gives CASSLTSGGTGYEQYF.

Only one count was recorded for this clone. This chain joins TRBV5-6 and TRBJ2-3; possible D gene TRBD1, 6 bases. CDR3 size: 14 residues. Germline-derived CDR1 and CDR2 are SGHDT and YYEEEE. V lost 4 bases to trimming and J lost 4 bases, with 13 bases between them. As DNA, the CDR3 is TGTGCCAGCAGCCGCGAACAGGGCCCAGATACGCAGTATTTT. Translated: CASSREQGPDTQYF.

This clone was detected only a few times. The rearrangement uses TRBV7-9 and TRBJ1-5, with 7 positions matching TRBD1. CDR3 length: 14 amino acids. CDR1 and CDR2 from the germline V gene are SEHNR and FQNEAQ (reference sequence). Losses at the gene ends were 5 bases for V and 5 bases for J; bases not matched to a gene: 6. The CDR3: CASSPGTDYQPQHF. CDR3 bases: TGTGCCAGCAGCCCCGGGACAGACTATCAGCCCCAGCATTTT.

This clone was picked up a small number of times. The V and J genes are TRBV9 and TRBJ2-5, with 13 bases fitting TRBD2. The V segment lost 3 bases and the J segment 3 bases; nucleotides outside the gene matches: 8. In germline, CDR1 is SGDLS, CDR2 YYNGEE. CDR3 length equals 17 residues. In DNA, the CDR3 is TGTGCCAGCAGCGCTACATCGGGACTAGCGGGGAAAGAGACCCAGTACTTC. Translation: CASSATSGLAGKETQYF. Filled out from reference TRBV9 and TRBJ2-5, the complete variable domain reads DSGVTQTPKHLITATGQRVTLRCSPRSGDLSVYWYQQSLDQGLQFLIQYYNGEERAKGNILERFSAQQFPDLHSELNLSSLELGDSALYFCASSATSGLAGKETQYFGPGTRLLVL.